Listed here are 14 T cell receptor beta chains from one sample, sequenced in a study of blood T cell repertoires in COVID-19. Method: immunoSEQ multiplex PCR; TCRdb's copy keeps in-frame clones and lacks some. The table records about 250,000 clones, 75% to 85% of them present only once. The sequencing sample was made of peripheral blood. The receptors come from a man over 45 with active or convalescent COVID-19.

This sequence joins TRBV30 and TRBJ1-1; 10 bases match TRBD1. V was clipped by 5 bases and J by 3 bases; unmatched bases: 3. This CDR3 spans 13 amino acids. The germline V gene encodes CDR1 GTSNPN and CDR2 SVGIG (reference sequence). CDR3 sequence reads: CAWSDRGDTEAFF. In DNA form, the CDR3 reads TGTGCCTGGTCGGACAGGGGGGACACTGAAGCTTTCTTT.

V is TRBV29-1 and J is TRBJ1-2; 10 bases align to TRBD1. With 2 bases clipped from V and 6 bases from J, the junction kept 9 bases outside the gene matches. The germline CDR1 and CDR2 sequences are SQVTM and ANQGSEA. This CDR3 has 15 amino acids. The CDR3 spells CSVERGQGIWDGYTF. In nucleotides, the CDR3 is TGCAGCGTTGAAAGGGGACAGGGGATCTGGGATGGCTACACCTTC.

This sequence joins TRBV7-2 and TRBJ2-7; 10 positions match TRBD2. CDR3 length equals 14 residues. Germline V CDR1 and CDR2: SGHTA, FQGNSA. With V trimmed by 5 bases and J by 2 bases, 3 bases remained unmatched. In DNA form, the CDR3 reads TGTGCCAGCAGCCAGCGGGAGGGCCCCTACGAGCAGTACTTC. This sequence encodes CASSQREGPYEQYF.

The V gene is TRBV6-5, the J gene TRBJ2-2; weak D call: TRBD2 (5 bases). The germline CDR1 and CDR2 sequences are MNHEY and SVGAGI. CDR3 size: 14 residues. Trimming pared 8 bases from V and 1 base from J, leaving 11 bases between. CDR3 bases: TGTGCCAGCCGCCGAAGCGGGAACACCGGGGAGCTGTTTTTT. The encoded protein is CASRRSGNTGELFF.

This chain links TRBV19 with TRBJ2-1, with a weak D call TRBD2 (7 bases). Trimming left V 4 bases short and J 0 bases short, with 16 bases between. The CDR3 sequence is 17 residues long. Germline loops: CDR1 LNHDA, CDR2 SQIVND (reference sequence). The CDR3 region has the DNA TGTGCCAGTAGTACAGAGGGGAGGGGGAGCTCCTACAATGAGCAGTTCTTC. Translation gives CASSTEGRGSSYNEQFF.

This clone was detected only once. V usage is TRBV4-1 and J usage is TRBJ2-1; 7 bases are a match to TRBD2. The CDR3 is 15 amino acids. In germline, CDR1 is MGHRA, CDR2 YSYEKL. The V and J ends lost 4 bases and 8 bases, in that order; junction bases with no gene match: 11. This chain's CDR3 is CASSPGTIGRDEQFF. CDR3 coding DNA: TGCGCCAGCAGCCCCGGGACTATCGGCAGGGATGAGCAGTTCTTC.

CDR3 sequence (DNA): TGTGCCAGCAGCCGGAGTCCCGGACAGGGTGGGGAGACCCAGTACTTC. Its translation: CASSRSPGQGGETQYF. This chain connects TRBV5-6 to TRBJ2-5; TRBD1 matches at 8 bases. Losses at the gene ends were 4 bases for V and 5 bases for J; bases not matched to a gene: 13. The CDR3 has 16 amino acids. The germline V gene has CDR1 SGHDT and CDR2 YYEEEE.

The rearrangement uses TRBV11-2 and TRBJ2-5, with D tentatively TRBD1 (6 bases). The germline CDR1 and CDR2 sequences are SGHAT and FQNNGV. V was cut by 4 bases and J by 4 bases, with 16 bases left in between. This CDR3 is 15 amino acids long. CDR3 amino acids: CASSSPQGSRETQYF. CDR3 bases: TGTGCCAGCAGCTCACCACAGGGATCGAGAGAGACCCAGTACTTC.

The genes are TRBV7-3 and TRBJ2-5, with a weak D call TRBD2 (5 bases). Germline CDR1 reads SGHTA; CDR2 reads FQGTGA. The CDR3 runs to 13 residues. Trimming removed 3 bases from V and 2 bases from J, with 7 bases in between. The CDR3 loop reads CASSFTRQETQYF. The CDR3 nucleotides are TGTGCCAGCAGCTTTACTAGACAAGAGACCCAGTACTTC.

This clone turned up a few times. The J gene is TRBJ2-1, the V gene TRBV15, with 11 bases lining up with TRBD2. The CDR3 has 16 residues. The V gene end was trimmed by 6 bases and the J gene end by 5 bases; junction bases not matched to a gene: 9. The germline V gene encodes CDR1 LNHNV and CDR2 YYDKDF (reference sequence). The CDR3 DNA sequence: TGTGCCACCAGTTACGGATTGACTAGCGGGAACAATGAGCAGTTCTTC. It is translated as CATSYGLTSGNNEQFF.

The chain combines TRBV5-1 with TRBJ2-5, with TRBD1 matching over 7 bases. Germline V gene data show CDR1 as SGHRS and CDR2 as YFSETQ. CDR3 length: 14 amino acids. J gave up 3 bases and V 0 bases, and 2 bases lay outside the gene matches. The CDR3 nucleotides are TGCGCCAGCAGCTTGGGTGACAGGGAAGAGACCCAGTACTTC. It translates to CASSLGDREETQYF.

The chain is built from TRBV2 and TRBJ1-1; D unclear. Germline assignment: CDR1 SNHLY and CDR2 FYNNEI. The CDR3 spans 14 residues. V was trimmed by 3 bases and J by 1 base, leaving 9 bases between them. The CDR3 is CASSDKDWNTEAFF. CDR3 DNA: TGTGCCAGCAGTGATAAGGACTGGAACACTGAAGCTTTCTTT.

This chain joins TRBV5-1 and TRBJ1-2; D remains ambiguous. V lost 4 bases, J lost 4 bases, and 17 bases lay in between. Per germline, CDR1 SGHRS and CDR2 YFSETQ. CDR3 size: 15 residues. CDR3 nucleotides: TGCGCCAGCAGCCGTGGGCAGGCGCCTACCTATGGCTACACCTTC. Amino acids: CASSRGQAPTYGYTF.

The chain employs TRBV3-1 (or the pseudogene TRBV3-2) and TRBJ2-2, with 8 bases lining up with TRBD1. Germline assignment: CDR1 LGHDT and CDR2 YNNKEL (reference sequence). The CDR3 consists of 16 residues. V shed 4 bases, J shed 6 bases, and the junction held 10 bases outside the gene matches. CDR3 region: CASSPFRTGTSGELFF. Here the CDR3 DNA reads TGTGCCAGCAGCCCCTTTAGGACAGGGACTTCCGGGGAGCTGTTTTTT.